These 20 T cell receptor beta chains originate from one sample sequenced in a study of control samples from healthy donors and cancer patients. The assay was immunoSEQ multiplex PCR, and TCRdb's table has in-frame clones only and misses some. The sample consists of about 160,000 clones, about 90% of them appearing once. The sample consisted of blood. Every receptor here comes from a man aged 25-40 years in good health.

The J gene is TRBJ2-5, the V gene TRBV20-1; D perhaps matches TRBD2 (6 bases). The length of the CDR3 is 13 residues. The V gene's germline CDR1 is DFQATT and CDR2 SNEGSKA (reference sequence). Trimming left V 3 bases short and J 5 bases short, with 13 bases between. CDR3 nucleotide sequence: TGCAGTGCTAGTCCTCAGGCGGGGGAGACCCAGTACTTC. It translates to CSASPQAGETQYF.

The V and J genes are TRBV7-9 and TRBJ2-5; TRBD2 aligns across 13 bases. Germline CDR1 is SEHNR and CDR2 is FQNEAQ (reference sequence). The CDR3 has 15 amino acids. With V trimmed by 5 bases and J by 3 bases, 3 bases remained unmatched. CDR3 sequence reads: CASSPGLAGEETQYF. The DNA for the CDR3 is TGTGCCAGCAGCCCCGGACTAGCGGGAGAAGAGACCCAGTACTTC.

This rearrangement joins TRBV15 to TRBJ2-2, with no clear D. The CDR3 loop spans 14 amino acids. CDR1 is LNHNV and CDR2 is YYDKDF in the germline V gene (reference sequence). V lost 0 bases and J 5 bases, leaving 7 bases between the germline ends. This chain's CDR3 is CATSRDIRTGELFF. The CDR3 bases are TGTGCCACCAGCAGAGATATAAGGACCGGGGAGCTGTTTTTT.

V is TRBV19 and J is TRBJ1-1; a possible D gene is TRBD1 (6 bases). CDR1 is LNHDA and CDR2 is SQIVND in the germline V gene (reference sequence). This CDR3 is built from 13 residues. The ends were cut back, 4 bases at V and 1 base at J, with 7 bases in the middle. The CDR3 protein is CASSTTGNTEAFF. CDR3 nucleotide sequence: TGTGCCAGTAGTACGACAGGGAACACTGAAGCTTTCTTT.

V is TRBV29-1 and J is TRBJ1-2; D is ambiguous. The V gene's germline CDR1 is SQVTM and CDR2 ANQGSEA. The CDR3 sequence is 13 residues long. Trimming removed 6 bases at V and 7 bases at J, with 18 bases between. The CDR3 DNA reads as TGCAGCGTCCCTCAGGCTGCGGGCGGTGGCTACACCTTC. Protein product: CSVPQAAGGGYTF.

The J gene is TRBJ2-3, the V gene TRBV28, with D possibly TRBD1 on 5 matching bases. Germline CDR1 and CDR2: MDHEN and SYDVKM. The CDR3 is made up of 17 amino acids. Trimming took 3 bases from V and 4 from J, leaving 20 bases between them. Written as DNA, the CDR3 is TGTGCCAGCAGTTTGGGTTGGGGCGAAATCGAATCAGATACGCAGTATTTT. Encoded protein: CASSLGWGEIESDTQYF.

The chain carries TRBV15 and TRBJ1-4, with D unclear. Germline values: CDR1 LNHNV, CDR2 YYDKDF (reference sequence). This CDR3 has 14 residues. Between the trimmed V and J ends, which lost 7 bases and 8 bases, there was a span of 17 bases. Written as DNA, the CDR3 is TGTGCCACCACCTTTGACACATCTGGGGAAAAACTGTTTTTT. Translating gives CATTFDTSGEKLFF.

The chain uses TRBV7-9 and TRBJ2-7; a weak D match, TRBD1 (6 bases). The CDR3 totals 17 residues. CDR1 and CDR2 from the germline V gene are SEHNR and FQNEAQ (reference sequence). V was clipped by 4 bases and J by 4 bases, with 23 bases between them. CDR3 in amino acids: CASSSPFGQPTKYEQYF. The CDR3 DNA is TGTGCCAGCAGCTCCCCCTTCGGACAGCCCACCAAGTACGAGCAGTACTTC.

V and J are TRBV7-6 and TRBJ2-7; 8 nucleotides line up with TRBD2. Germline-derived CDR1 and CDR2 are SGHVS and FNYEAQ. The V segment lost 1 base and the J segment 5 bases; nucleotides outside the gene matches: 7. The CDR3 runs to 15 residues. The CDR3 nucleotides are TGTGCCAGCAGCTTAGGAAGCGGGAGAGCGGACGAGCAGTACTTC. It codes for CASSLGSGRADEQYF.

The rearrangement uses TRBV28 and TRBJ1-2, with TRBD1 matching 9 bases. The CDR3 is 13 amino acids. Trimming removed 8 bases from V and 14 bases from J; junction bases left unmatched: 15. The germline gives CDR1 MDHEN, CDR2 SYDVKM. The CDR3 nucleotides read TGTGCCAGCTTTTCCCCGGGACAGGGAATCTGGACCTTC. It codes for CASFSPGQGIWTF.

V and J are TRBV3-1 (or the pseudogene TRBV3-2) and TRBJ2-5, with 8 nucleotides matching TRBD2. The length of the CDR3 is 17 residues. Losses at the gene ends were 1 base for V and 5 bases for J; bases not matched to a gene: 12. CDR1 and CDR2 (germline): LGHDT, YNNKEL (reference sequence). This CDR3 reads CASSQVGAGGGKETQYF. CDR3 sequence (DNA): TGTGCCAGCAGCCAAGTGGGGGCGGGAGGCGGAAAGGAGACCCAGTACTTC.

The sample holds one count of this clone. The rearrangement uses TRBV12-1 and TRBJ1-1. TRBV12-1 is a pseudogene segment. The CDR3 runs 15 residues. CDR3 amino acids: CASSPQPSISHEAFF. In DNA form, the CDR3 reads TGTGCCAGCAGCCCCCAGCCCAGTATAAGCCATGAAGCTTTCTTT.

This clone was observed a single time. The CDR3 nucleotides are TGTGCCATCGGGAGGGGTAATGAGCAGTTCTTC. Its protein product is CAIGRGNEQFF. V and J are TRBV12-3 or TRBV12-4 and TRBJ2-1; 8 nucleotides line up with TRBD2. This CDR3 is 11 amino acids long. The trim removed 10 bases at V and 7 bases at J, leaving 3 bases unmatched.

This clone came up once. The chain links TRBV5-1 to TRBJ2-5, with 9 bases identical to TRBD1. With V trimmed by 2 bases and J by 2 bases, 4 bases remained unmatched. CDR1 is SGHRS, CDR2 YFSETQ, per germline. The CDR3 is made up of 15 amino acids. CDR3 coding DNA: TGCGCCAGCAGCTTACAGGGGGCTGTACAAGAGACCCAGTACTTC. Translation: CASSLQGAVQETQYF.

This chain uses TRBV7-3 with TRBJ2-3; the match to TRBD2 covers 8 bases. V dropped 2 bases and J dropped 4; count of bases not matched to a gene: 5. The CDR3 is 15 residues long. The germline V gene encodes CDR1 SGHTA and CDR2 FQGTGA. The CDR3 DNA sequence: TGTGCCAGCAGCTTAGCGCCGGGACTAGCAGATACGCAGTATTTT. Its protein is CASSLAPGLADTQYF.

The V gene is TRBV28, the J gene TRBJ1-5; TRBD1 might be the D (6 bases). Germline V gene lookup returns CDR1 MDHEN and CDR2 SYDVKM. CDR3 length: 15 amino acids. V was pared by 6 bases and J by 0 bases, with 12 bases between. For the CDR3, the DNA is TGTGCCAGCAGCCCCTACAGGGATAGCAATCAGCCCCAGCATTTT. Its translation is CASSPYRDSNQPQHF.

The DNA for the CDR3 is TGCGCCAGCAGTCTCCAGGTGAACACTGAAGCTTTCTTT. Protein product: CASSLQVNTEAFF. The chain uses TRBV4-3 and TRBJ1-1; D gene uncertain. V lost 6 bases and J 0 bases, leaving 8 bases between the germline ends. Germline CDR1 is LGHNA and CDR2 is YSLEER. CDR3 length: 13 residues.

The chain couples TRBV11-2 to TRBJ1-1; D is unclear. Germline loops: CDR1 SGHAT, CDR2 FQNNGV. This CDR3 spans 13 amino acids. Trimming took off 5 bases at V and 4 bases at J, with 11 bases between the two ends. This chain's CDR3 is CASSSQGRTEAFF. The CDR3 nucleotides are TGTGCCAGCAGCAGTCAAGGGCGCACTGAAGCTTTCTTT.

V is TRBV19 and J is TRBJ2-7, with 9 bases that match TRBD1. This CDR3 has 14 residues. The V and J ends lost 6 bases and 3 bases, in that order; junction bases with no gene match: 6. Per germline, CDR1 LNHDA and CDR2 SQIVND (reference sequence). CDR3 nucleotides: TGTGCCAGTAGCCCGGACAGGGGTCTCTACGAGCAGTACTTC. Encoded protein: CASSPDRGLYEQYF.

The V call is TRBV5-4, the J call TRBJ2-3; 9 bases are shared with TRBD2. This CDR3 has 16 residues. The V and J ends lost 6 bases and 5 bases, in that order; junction bases with no gene match: 13. Germline CDR1 and CDR2: SGHNT and YYREEE (reference sequence). The chain's CDR3 is CASKGGGAQEVDTQYF. CDR3 coding DNA: TGTGCCAGCAAGGGCGGGGGGGCCCAGGAGGTAGATACGCAGTATTTT.